This TCR beta chain was observed in a study of T cell changes during pregnancy in multiple sclerosis. CDR1 and CDR2 (germline): KGHSH, LQKENI. This CDR3 is 14 amino acids long. The V end was cut by 5 bases, the J end by 4 bases, with 14 bases between. Libraries were prepared by immunoSEQ multiplex PCR; TCRdb keeps only in-frame clonotypes and omits some of them. The sample lists tens of thousands of clones; around 92% were seen once. The clonotype comes from a female donor with multiple sclerosis, enrolled in a pregnancy study. Here the sequenced sample was peripheral blood, taken in the first trimester of pregnancy. The genes are TRBV18 and TRBJ1-1; possible D gene TRBD1, 5 bases. The CDR3 loop is CASSGSRGSTEAFF. The CDR3 region has the DNA TGTGCCAGCTCAGGATCCCGGGGGAGCACTGAAGCTTTCTTT.